The clone carrying this T cell receptor (beta chain) has at least ten counts. This specimen belongs to a study of early T cells in non-severe SARS-CoV-2 infection. On the study more broadly: Alpha and beta chains were unpaired, from unsorted whole-blood bulk RNA.

Unique molecular identifiers were attached to individual cDNA molecules. One entry per CDR3 protein, called by TCRdb with MiXCR from the 5' RACE reads. The profile shows around 83,000 distinct CDR3 sequences, 8% to 13% of them singletons. Germline V gene sequence: CDR1 MNHEY, CDR2 SVGAGI. The CDR3 is 12 amino acids. V dropped 6 bases and J dropped 7 bases, with 10 bases sitting between them. The chain recombines TRBV6-5 with TRBJ2-1; D is uncertain. The sequenced sample was whole blood, obtained at baseline. This clonotype was sampled from an adult who was a healthcare worker with PCR-confirmed SARS-CoV-2 infection or an uninfected control (not recorded which). Here the CDR3 reads CASSRSENEQFF. The DNA of the CDR3 is TGTGCCAGCAGCCGCTCGGAGAATGAGCAGTTCTTC.